Here is one T cell receptor (beta chain) with its context. What it binds is not known. TCRdb reanalysed the 5' RACE reads using MiXCR and keeps one entry per CDR3 protein. There are around 390,000 distinct CDR3 sequences in the sample; about 20% occur only once, and about 16% lies in the top ten. These data come from a study of CD8 T cells in ankylosing spondylitis. Points from the study as a whole: Within ankylosing spondylitis blood, a TCR beta motif made up of several highly homologous variants appeared to be characteristic.

This CDR3 region has 14 residues. Germline CDR1 reads MDHEN; CDR2 reads SYDVKM. Trimming stripped 3 bases from V and 0 bases from J, with 7 bases between. The TCR sequence derives from a male donor with ankylosing spondylitis. Sequencing input: blood, either unsorted or a sorted T cell fraction (not recorded which). This sequence joins TRBV28 and TRBJ2-3; weak D call: TRBD1 (5 bases). This CDR3 reads CASSFRGSTDTQYF. For the CDR3, the DNA is TGTGCCAGCAGTTTTAGGGGCAGCACAGATACGCAGTATTTT.